This T cell receptor (beta chain) was profiled in a study of T cell responses to AZD1222 COVID-19 vaccine. As for this clone: Antigen: not known.

Trimming took 6 bases from V and 7 from J; bases not matched to a gene: 5. Germline lookup yields CDR1 ENHRY and CDR2 SYGVKD. The CDR3 is 13 amino acids. Repertoires were generated with immunoSEQ multiplex PCR, while TCRdb's copy carries only in-frame clones and drops some. Of around 67,000 clones listed, approximately 81% are singletons. Study-wide points: Targeting of unmutated variant regions was reportedly seen in nearly half of spike-specific TCRs.

The rearrangement joins TRBV10-3 to TRBJ2-1, with 8 nucleotides matching TRBD2. Sequenced material: peripheral blood, taken on day 0 of AZD1222 vaccination. This receptor was taken from an adult in good health. The CDR3 DNA follows: TGTGCCATCAGCCCGGGAGGGCGGAATGAGCAGTTCTTC. Translating gives CAISPGGRNEQFF.